This T cell receptor (beta chain) was sequenced in a study of cytomegalovirus exposure and HLA in healthy donors. PCR employed 60 Vbeta and 13 Jbeta primers. Using immunoSEQ multiplex PCR, the repertoire was profiled, and TCRdb retains in-frame clones only, with some absent. The sample yields about 120,000 clones, 63% seen once. In germline, CDR1 is MNHEY, CDR2 SMNVEV (reference sequence). This CDR3 region has 15 residues. Trimming cost V 6 bases and J 3 bases; bases outside gene matches: 5. Sequencing was performed on PBMCs. This receptor was obtained from a man aged 35 to 55 in good health and CMV-seropositive. The chain combines TRBV27 with TRBJ2-7, with TRBD2 matching over 13 bases. The CDR3 reads CASRVGTSGVYEQYF. CDR3 nucleotide sequence: TGTGCCAGCAGGGTGGGGACTAGCGGGGTCTACGAGCAGTACTTC.